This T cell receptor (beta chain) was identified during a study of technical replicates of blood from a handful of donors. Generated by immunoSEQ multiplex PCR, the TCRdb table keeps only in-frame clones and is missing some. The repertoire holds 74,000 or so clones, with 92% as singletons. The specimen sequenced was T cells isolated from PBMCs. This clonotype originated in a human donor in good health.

The chain's CDR3 is CASAGQGYEQYF. DNA of the CDR3: TGCGCCAGCGCGGGACAGGGGTACGAGCAGTACTTC. This chain connects TRBV10-1 to TRBJ2-7; TRBD1 matches at 10 bases. The J segment lost 4 bases and the V segment lost 8 bases, leaving 2 bases of the junction unmatched. The germline V gene has CDR1 WNHNN and CDR2 SYGVQD (reference sequence). The CDR3 sequence is 12 residues long.